Listed below are T cell receptor beta chains from one sample, sequenced in a study of T cells in Graves' hyperthyroidism and ophthalmopathy. TCRdb fed the multiplex PCR reads into MiXCR, producing one record per CDR3 protein. The table lists a few hundred thousand distinct CDR3 sequences, more than 13% of them singletons. Sequencing was carried out using blood. The source of these receptors is a woman younger than 45 with Graves' hyperthyroidism. Both conserved end residues are part of each CDR3. The order of the fields is clone size, CDR3 length, D gene, J gene, V gene, CDR3 protein, CDR3 DNA. The D gene is left open where the match is weak. Rows give clone size only sometimes, using once, few, many, or a class for an expanded clone.

>many|15|.|TRBJ2-3|TRBV18
CASSQFRGGTDTQYF
TGTGCCAGCTCACAATTCCGCGGAGGCACAGATACGCAGTATTTT
>few|13|.|TRBJ2-2|TRBV5-1
CASSLAEPGELFF
TGCGCCAGCAGCTTGGCTGAGCCCGGGGAGCTGTTTTTT
>once|15|TRBD1|TRBJ2-1|TRBV15
CATSRGDSSYNEQFF
TGTGCCACCTCCCGTGGGGACAGCTCCTACAATGAGCAGTTCTTC
>few|15|.|TRBJ1-5|TRBV20-1
CSARDRQYSNQPQHF
TGCAGTGCTAGAGACCGACAGTATAGCAATCAGCCCCAGCATTTT
>.|15|TRBD1|TRBJ1-2|TRBV5-1
CASRTGDASLYGYTF
TGCGCCAGCAGGACAGGGGATGCCTCCCTTTATGGCTACACCTTC
>few|19|.|TRBJ1-6|TRBV3-1
CASSQEGGGRSSYNSPLHF
TGTGCCAGCAGCCAAGAAGGTGGGGGCAGGAGCTCCTATAATTCACCCCTCCACTTT
>many|15|.|TRBJ2-1|TRBV10-3
CAISAPEEHYNEQFF
TGTGCCATCAGTGCTCCGGAGGAACACTACAATGAGCAGTTCTTC
>.|14|.|TRBJ1-2|TRBV3-1
CASSQDHGSYGYTF
TGTGCCAGCAGCCAAGATCACGGCAGTTATGGCTACACCTTC
>few|13|TRBD2|TRBJ2-1|TRBV27
CASSLTSSYEQFF
TGTGCCAGCAGCTTGACTAGCAGCTATGAGCAGTTCTTC
>many|14|.|TRBJ2-7|TRBV5-1
CASRSNMGDYEQYF
TGCGCCAGCAGATCAAACATGGGGGACTACGAGCAGTACTTC
>.|15|.|TRBJ1-1|TRBV30
CAWSVAAGTLSPAFF
TGTGCCTGGAGTGTGGCGGCAGGGACCCTATCACCAGCTTTCTTT
>many|13|.|TRBJ1-1|TRBV2
CASSEGRATEAFF
TGTGCCAGCAGTGAAGGCAGAGCCACTGAAGCTTTCTTT
>many|13|TRBD1|TRBJ2-7|TRBV10-3
CAISGDRGYEQYF
TGTGCCATCAGTGGGGACAGGGGCTACGAGCAGTACTTC
>many|14|.|TRBJ2-5|TRBV28
CASSPRSGEETQYF
TGTGCCAGCAGTCCCCGGTCCGGTGAAGAGACCCAGTACTTC
>many|17|TRBD2|TRBJ2-2|TRBV3-1
CASSSSAGELGTGELFF
TGTGCCAGCAGCTCAAGCGCGGGGGAGCTGGGCACCGGGGAGCTGTTTTTT
>.|15|TRBD2|TRBJ2-1|TRBV19
CASSYSGRGSNEQFF
TGTGCCAGTAGCTATAGCGGGAGAGGCTCCAATGAGCAGTTCTTC
>.|17|.|TRBJ2-7|TRBV28
CASSIYAWASGLYEQYF
TGTGCCAGCAGCATCTACGCGTGGGCTAGTGGACTATACGAGCAGTACTTC
>few|14|.|TRBJ2-4|TRBV20-1
CSAREEKGAGIQYF
TGCAGTGCTAGGGAAGAGAAGGGAGCTGGTATTCAGTACTTC
>few|21|TRBD1|TRBJ2-1|TRBV11-2
CASSFTNWTGPKVKLYNEQFF
TGTGCCAGCAGCTTTACAAACTGGACAGGACCTAAGGTTAAACTTTACAATGAGCAGTTCTTC
>many|16|.|TRBJ1-4|TRBV11-2
CASSLGPGSPMRKLFF
TGTGCCAGCAGCTTGGGCCCCGGGTCCCCCATGAGAAAACTGTTTTTT
>many|12|.|TRBJ1-2|TRBV5-5
CASSSYNYGYTF
TGTGCCAGCAGCTCATATAACTATGGCTACACCTTC
>many|15|TRBD1|TRBJ2-1|TRBV5-1
CASRIPGTGRNEQFF
TGCGCCAGCAGAATTCCCGGGACAGGGCGCAATGAGCAGTTCTTC
>many|15|.|TRBJ1-5|TRBV28
CASTTADSSNQPQHF
TGTGCCAGCACCACGGCGGACAGTTCGAATCAGCCCCAGCATTTT
>many|14|TRBD1|TRBJ1-2|TRBV6-1
CASGDRRQDYGYTF
TGTGCCAGTGGGGACAGGCGGCAGGACTATGGCTACACCTTC
>many|15|.|TRBJ2-3|TRBV12-3/TRBV12-4
CASSPLGGYTDTQYF
TGTGCCAGCAGTCCACTTGGGGGGTACACAGATACGCAGTATTTT
>many|15|.|TRBJ1-1|TRBV18
CASSPTAVRHTEAFF
TGTGCCAGCTCACCCACGGCGGTGCGGCACACTGAAGCTTTCTTT